Here is one TCR beta chain with its context. What it binds is unknown. Between the trimmed V and J ends, which lost 4 bases and 3 bases, there was a span of 10 bases. Germline CDR1 and CDR2: ENHRY and SYGVKD. The CDR3 is 13 amino acids. The sample originates from a study of breast tumors, draining lymph nodes, adjacent tissues. Regarding the study as a whole: That most tumor T cells come from lymph nodes remained unproven. Most tumor T cells seemingly derive from lymph node, then expand in tumor.

TCRdb re-called the multiplex PCR reads through MiXCR, storing one row per CDR3 protein. Of about 15,000 distinct CDR3 sequences listed, approximately 50% are singletons. The TCR originated in a female donor with breast cancer. Some clones in this sample may be carry-over from other donors' samples. This chain joins TRBV10-3 and TRBJ2-7; D is ambiguous. The specimen was tumor-adjacent breast tissue. The CDR3 protein is CAISVQNFYEQYF. In nucleotides, the CDR3 is TGTGCCATCAGTGTACAGAATTTCTACGAGCAGTACTTC.